This TCR beta chain is drawn from a study of blood T cell repertoires in COVID-19. Study context: Nucleic acid was either cDNA or gDNA, and it came from T cells, B-cell-depleted T cells, or PBMCs.

With V trimmed by 3 bases and J by 6 bases, 13 bases remained unmatched. The length of the CDR3 is 18 residues. Per germline, CDR1 KGHSH and CDR2 LQKENI. Under the authors' procedure: Using reference gene primer amplification, nucleated cell counts were estimated. Sequencing was performed with immunoSEQ multiplex PCR; in TCRdb, only in-frame clones are kept and a portion is missing. D and trimming were read from the DNA, whereas the V and J calls and clone size are those reported in that table. The repertoire has 55,000 to 65,000 clones, 85% to 90% of them found once; the top ten carry about 9%. Sequencing was done on a sample of peripheral blood. This clonotype originated in a human donor with active COVID-19. The donor label of this sample is uncertain. The V and J genes are TRBV18 and TRBJ2-3; the match to TRBD2 covers 12 bases. CDR3 region: CASSPLPRTSGNLDTQYF. CDR3 sequence (DNA): TGTGCCAGCTCACCTTTACCTCGGACTAGCGGGAACCTGGATACGCAGTATTTT.